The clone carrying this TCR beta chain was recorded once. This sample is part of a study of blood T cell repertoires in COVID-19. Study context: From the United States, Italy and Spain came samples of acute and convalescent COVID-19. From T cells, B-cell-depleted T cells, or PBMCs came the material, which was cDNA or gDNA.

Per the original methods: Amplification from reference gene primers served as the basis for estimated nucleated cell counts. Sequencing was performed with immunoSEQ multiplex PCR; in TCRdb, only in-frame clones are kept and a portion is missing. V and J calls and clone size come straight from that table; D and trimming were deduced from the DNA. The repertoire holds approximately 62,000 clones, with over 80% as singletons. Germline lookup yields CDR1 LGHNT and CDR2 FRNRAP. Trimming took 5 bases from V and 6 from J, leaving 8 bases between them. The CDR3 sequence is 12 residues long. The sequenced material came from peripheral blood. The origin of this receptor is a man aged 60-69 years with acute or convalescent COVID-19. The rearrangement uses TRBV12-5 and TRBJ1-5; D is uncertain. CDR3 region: CASGLGSQPQHF. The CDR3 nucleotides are TGTGCTAGTGGTCTCGGGAGTCAGCCCCAGCATTTT.